This TCR beta chain was found in a study of cytotoxic CD8 clonotypes in ibrutinib-treated CLL. Overall study results and limits: Sample timing was unmatched between remission and later-progressing patients; lymph nodes unstudied.

To note about this clone: Its antigen is currently unknown.

With V trimmed by 4 bases and J by 0 bases, 6 bases remained unmatched. Germline V gives CDR1 MNHEY, CDR2 SMNVEV (reference sequence). The CDR3 is 16 residues long. Sequencing used immunoSEQ multiplex PCR; TCRdb keeps in-frame clones, though not all of them. This sample yields approximately 150,000 clones, of which nearly 90% are seen a single time; around 3% belongs to the top ten. The sequenced sample was PBMCs, obtained at disease progression, from a patient treated with ibrutinib. The TCR comes from a human donor with chronic lymphocytic leukemia. J is TRBJ2-1 and V is TRBV27, with 7 bases that match TRBD2. CDR3 amino acids: CASSWLAASSYNEQFF. As DNA, the CDR3 is TGTGCCAGCAGTTGGCTAGCGGCAAGCTCCTACAATGAGCAGTTCTTC.